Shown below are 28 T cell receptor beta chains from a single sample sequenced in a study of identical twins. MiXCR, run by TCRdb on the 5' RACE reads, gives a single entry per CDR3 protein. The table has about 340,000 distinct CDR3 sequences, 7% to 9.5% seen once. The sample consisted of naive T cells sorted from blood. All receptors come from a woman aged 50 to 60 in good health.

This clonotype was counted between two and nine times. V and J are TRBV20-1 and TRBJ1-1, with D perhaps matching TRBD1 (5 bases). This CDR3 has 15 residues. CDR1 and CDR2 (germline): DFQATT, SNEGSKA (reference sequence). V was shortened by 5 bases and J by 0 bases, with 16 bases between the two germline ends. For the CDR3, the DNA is TGCAGTGCTGCTCCCATGGGACGTCTGAACACTGAAGCTTTCTTT. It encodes CSAAPMGRLNTEAFF.

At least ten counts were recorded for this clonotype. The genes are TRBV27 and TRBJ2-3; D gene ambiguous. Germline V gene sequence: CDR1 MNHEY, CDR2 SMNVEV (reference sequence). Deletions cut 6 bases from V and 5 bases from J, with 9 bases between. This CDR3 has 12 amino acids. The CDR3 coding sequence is TGTGCCAGCAGACCCAACCTAGATACGCAGTATTTT. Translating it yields CASRPNLDTQYF.

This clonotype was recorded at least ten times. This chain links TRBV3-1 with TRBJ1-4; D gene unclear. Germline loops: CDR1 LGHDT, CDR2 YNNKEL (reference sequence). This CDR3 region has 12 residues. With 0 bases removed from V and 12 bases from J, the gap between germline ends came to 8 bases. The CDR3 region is CASSQDPGELFF. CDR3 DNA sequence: TGTGCCAGCAGCCAAGATCCCGGGGAACTGTTTTTT.

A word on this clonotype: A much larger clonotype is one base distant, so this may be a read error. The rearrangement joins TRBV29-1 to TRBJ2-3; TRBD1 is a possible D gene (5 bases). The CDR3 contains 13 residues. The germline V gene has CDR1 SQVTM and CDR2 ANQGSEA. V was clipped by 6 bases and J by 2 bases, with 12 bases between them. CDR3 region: CSVSTVVTDTQYF. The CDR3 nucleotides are TGCAGCGTCTCGACAGTGGTCACAGATACGCAGTATTTT.

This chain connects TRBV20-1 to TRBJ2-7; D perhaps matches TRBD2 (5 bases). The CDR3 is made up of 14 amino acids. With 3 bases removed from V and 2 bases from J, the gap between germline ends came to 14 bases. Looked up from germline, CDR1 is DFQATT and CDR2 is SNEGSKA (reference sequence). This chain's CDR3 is CSASDTRSTYEQYF. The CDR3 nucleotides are TGCAGTGCTAGTGACACTAGATCCACCTACGAGCAGTACTTC.

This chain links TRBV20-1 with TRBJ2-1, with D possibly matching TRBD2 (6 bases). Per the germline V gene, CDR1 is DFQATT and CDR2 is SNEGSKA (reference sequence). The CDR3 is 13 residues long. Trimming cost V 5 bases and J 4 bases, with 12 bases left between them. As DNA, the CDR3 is TGCAGTGCTGCGGGACCAATTTACAATGAGCAGTTCTTC. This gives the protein CSAAGPIYNEQFF.

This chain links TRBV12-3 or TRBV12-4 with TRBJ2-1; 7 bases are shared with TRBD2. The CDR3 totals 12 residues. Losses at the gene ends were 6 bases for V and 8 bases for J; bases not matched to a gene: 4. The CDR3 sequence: CASRDLADEQFF. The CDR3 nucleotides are TGTGCCAGCAGGGACCTAGCGGATGAGCAGTTCTTC.

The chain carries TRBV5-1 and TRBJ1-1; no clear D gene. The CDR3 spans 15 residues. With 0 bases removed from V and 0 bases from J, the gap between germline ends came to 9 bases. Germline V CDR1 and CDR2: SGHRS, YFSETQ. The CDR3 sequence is CASSLEPGMNTEAFF. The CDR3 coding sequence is TGCGCCAGCAGCTTGGAGCCAGGAATGAACACTGAAGCTTTCTTT.

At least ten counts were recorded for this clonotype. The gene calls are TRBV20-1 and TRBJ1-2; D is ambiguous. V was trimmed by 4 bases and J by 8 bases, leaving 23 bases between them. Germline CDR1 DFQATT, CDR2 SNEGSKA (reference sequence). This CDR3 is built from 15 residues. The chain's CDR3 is CSAMPPLERARGYTF. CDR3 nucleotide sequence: TGCAGTGCTATGCCTCCTTTAGAAAGGGCGAGGGGCTACACCTTC.

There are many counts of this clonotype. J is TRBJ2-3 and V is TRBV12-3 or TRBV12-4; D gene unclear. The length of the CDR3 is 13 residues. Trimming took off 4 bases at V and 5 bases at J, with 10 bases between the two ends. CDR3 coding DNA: TGTGCCAGCAGTTCCCATTGGGGAGATACGCAGTATTTT. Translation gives CASSSHWGDTQYF.

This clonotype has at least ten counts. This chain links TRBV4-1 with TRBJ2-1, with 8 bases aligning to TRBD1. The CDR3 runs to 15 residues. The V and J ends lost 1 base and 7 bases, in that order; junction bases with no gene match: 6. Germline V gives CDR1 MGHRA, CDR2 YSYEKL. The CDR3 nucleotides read TGCGCCAGCAGCCAAGGGACAGGGTCCTTAAATGAGCAGTTCTTC. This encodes CASSQGTGSLNEQFF.

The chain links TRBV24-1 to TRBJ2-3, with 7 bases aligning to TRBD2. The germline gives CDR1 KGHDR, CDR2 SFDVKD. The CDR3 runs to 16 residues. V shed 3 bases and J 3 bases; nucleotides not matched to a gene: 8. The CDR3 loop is CATSDPIAGLTDTQYF. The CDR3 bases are TGTGCCACCAGTGATCCGATAGCGGGTTTAACAGATACGCAGTATTTT.

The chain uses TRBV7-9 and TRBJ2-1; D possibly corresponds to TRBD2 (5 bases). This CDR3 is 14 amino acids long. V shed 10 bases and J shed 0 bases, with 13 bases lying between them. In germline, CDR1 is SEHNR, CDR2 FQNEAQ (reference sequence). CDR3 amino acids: CATNVLVSYNEQFF. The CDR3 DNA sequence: TGTGCCACCAATGTACTAGTCTCCTACAATGAGCAGTTCTTC.

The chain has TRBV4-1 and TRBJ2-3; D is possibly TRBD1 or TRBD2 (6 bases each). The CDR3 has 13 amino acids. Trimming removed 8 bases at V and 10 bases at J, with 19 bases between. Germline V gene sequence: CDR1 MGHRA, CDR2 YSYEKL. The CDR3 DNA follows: TGCGCCAGCCGGGGACTGGAAAACAGGGCGCAGTATTTT. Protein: CASRGLENRAQYF.

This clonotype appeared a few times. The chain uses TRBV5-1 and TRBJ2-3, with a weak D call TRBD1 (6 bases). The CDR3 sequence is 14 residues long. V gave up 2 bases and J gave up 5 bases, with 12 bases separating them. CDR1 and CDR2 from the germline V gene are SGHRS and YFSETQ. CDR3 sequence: CASSLGTFQDTQYF. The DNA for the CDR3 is TGCGCCAGCAGCTTAGGGACATTCCAAGATACGCAGTATTTT. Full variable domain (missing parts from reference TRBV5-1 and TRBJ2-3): KAGVTQTPRYLIKTRGQQVTLSCSPISGHRSVSWYQQTPGQGLQFLFEYFSETQRNKGNFPGRFSGRQFSNSRSEMNVSTLELGDSALYLCASSLGTFQDTQYFGPGTRLTVL.

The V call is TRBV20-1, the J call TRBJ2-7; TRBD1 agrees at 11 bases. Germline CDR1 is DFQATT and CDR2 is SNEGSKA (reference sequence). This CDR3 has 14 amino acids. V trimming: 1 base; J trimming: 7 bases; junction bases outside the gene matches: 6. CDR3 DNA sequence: TGCAGTGCTAGAGGGACAGGGGGCTTAGGAGAGCAGTACTTC. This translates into CSARGTGGLGEQYF.

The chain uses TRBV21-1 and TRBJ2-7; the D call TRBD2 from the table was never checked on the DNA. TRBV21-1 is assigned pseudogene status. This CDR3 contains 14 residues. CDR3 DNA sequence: TGTGCCACCCCGGGACTAGCGGAAAGATACGAGCAGTACGTC. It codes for CATPGLAERYEQYV.

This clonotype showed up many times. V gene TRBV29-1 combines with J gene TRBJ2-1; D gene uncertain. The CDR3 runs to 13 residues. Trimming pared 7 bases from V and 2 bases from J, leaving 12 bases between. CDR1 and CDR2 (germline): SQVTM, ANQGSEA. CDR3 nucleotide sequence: TGCAGCGAGGTGAGCTCTACCTACAATGAGCAGTTCTTC. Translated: CSEVSSTYNEQFF.

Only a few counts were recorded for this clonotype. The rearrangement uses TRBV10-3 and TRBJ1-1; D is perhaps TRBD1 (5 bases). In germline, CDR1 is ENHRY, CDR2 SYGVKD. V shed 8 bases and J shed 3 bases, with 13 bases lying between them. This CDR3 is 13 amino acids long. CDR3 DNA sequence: TGTGCCATCGGGCGAGGAGGGGACACTGAAGCTTTCTTT. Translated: CAIGRGGDTEAFF.

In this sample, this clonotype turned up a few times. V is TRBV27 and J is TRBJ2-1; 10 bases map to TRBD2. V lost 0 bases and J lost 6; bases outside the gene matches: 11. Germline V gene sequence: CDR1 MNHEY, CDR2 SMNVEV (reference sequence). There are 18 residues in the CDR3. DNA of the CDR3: TGTGCCAGCAGTTTATCTGGCTTAAGGACTAGCGGAGCCAATGAGCAGTTCTTC. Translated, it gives CASSLSGLRTSGANEQFF.

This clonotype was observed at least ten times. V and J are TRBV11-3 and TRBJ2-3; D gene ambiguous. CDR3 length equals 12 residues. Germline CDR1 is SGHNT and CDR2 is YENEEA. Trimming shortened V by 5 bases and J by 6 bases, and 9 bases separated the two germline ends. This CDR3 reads CASSALTDTQYF. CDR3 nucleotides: TGTGCCAGCAGCGCTCTAACCGATACGCAGTATTTT.

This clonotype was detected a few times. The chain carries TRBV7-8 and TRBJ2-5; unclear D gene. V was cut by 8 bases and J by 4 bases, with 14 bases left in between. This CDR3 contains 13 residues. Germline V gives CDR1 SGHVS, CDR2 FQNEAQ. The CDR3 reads CASEWGWGETQYF. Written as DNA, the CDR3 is TGTGCCAGCGAGTGGGGATGGGGAGAGACCCAGTACTTC. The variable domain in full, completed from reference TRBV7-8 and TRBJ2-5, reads GAGVSQSPRYKVAKRGQDVALRCDPISGHVSLFWYQQALGQGPEFLTYFQNEAQLDKSGLPSDRFFAERPEGSVSTLKIQRTQQEDSAVYLCASEWGWGETQYFGPGTRLLVL.

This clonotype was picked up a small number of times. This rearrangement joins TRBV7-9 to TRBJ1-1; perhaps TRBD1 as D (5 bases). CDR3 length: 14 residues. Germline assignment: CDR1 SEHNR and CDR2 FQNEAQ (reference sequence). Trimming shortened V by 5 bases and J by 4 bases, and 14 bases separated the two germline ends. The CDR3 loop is CASSDRGGGTEAFF. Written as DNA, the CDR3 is TGTGCCAGCAGCGACCGGGGGGGTGGCACTGAAGCTTTCTTT.

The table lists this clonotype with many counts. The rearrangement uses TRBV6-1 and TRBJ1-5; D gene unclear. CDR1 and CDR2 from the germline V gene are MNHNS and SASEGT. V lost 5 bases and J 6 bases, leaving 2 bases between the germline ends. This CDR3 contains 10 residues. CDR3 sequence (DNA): TGTGCCAGCAGTACTCAGCCCCAGCATTTT. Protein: CASSTQPQHF.

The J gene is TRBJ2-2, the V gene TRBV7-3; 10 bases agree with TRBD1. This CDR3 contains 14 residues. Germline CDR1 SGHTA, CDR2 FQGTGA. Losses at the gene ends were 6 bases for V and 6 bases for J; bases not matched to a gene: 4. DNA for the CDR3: TGTGCCAGCAGGGTGGACAGGGGGGCCGGGGAGCTGTTTTTT. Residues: CASRVDRGAGELFF.

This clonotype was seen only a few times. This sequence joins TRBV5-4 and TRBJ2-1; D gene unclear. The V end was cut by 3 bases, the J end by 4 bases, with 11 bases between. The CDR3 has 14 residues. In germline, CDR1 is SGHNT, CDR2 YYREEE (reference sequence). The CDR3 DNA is TGTGCCAGCAGCTCCTACTCGGATTACAATGAGCAGTTCTTC. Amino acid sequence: CASSSYSDYNEQFF.

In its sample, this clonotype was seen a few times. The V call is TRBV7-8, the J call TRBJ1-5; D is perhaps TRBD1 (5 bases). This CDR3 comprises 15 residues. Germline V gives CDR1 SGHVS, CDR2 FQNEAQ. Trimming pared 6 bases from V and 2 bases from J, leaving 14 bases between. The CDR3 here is CASRGGRDRNQPQHF. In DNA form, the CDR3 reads TGTGCCAGCAGGGGCGGCAGGGATCGCAATCAGCCCCAGCATTTT.

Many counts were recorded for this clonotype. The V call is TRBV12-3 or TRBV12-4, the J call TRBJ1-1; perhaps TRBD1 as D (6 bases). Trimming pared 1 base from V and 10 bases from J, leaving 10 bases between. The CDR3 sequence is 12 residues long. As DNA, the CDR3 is TGTGCCAGCAGTTTAGACCAGGGGAGAGCTTTCTTT. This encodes CASSLDQGRAFF.